This TCR beta chain was captured in a study of blood T cell repertoires in COVID-19. Study information: Material from acute and convalescent COVID-19 was sourced from the United States, Italy and Spain. The analysed material was cDNA or gDNA that came from T cells, B-cell-depleted T cells, or PBMCs.

Donors in Cohort 3 who had recovered were those with two negative PCRs, healthcare professional clearance, or resolution of their symptoms. In the original workflow: Estimated nucleated cell counts came from reference gene primer amplification. Assay: immunoSEQ multiplex PCR; the TCRdb copy retains only in-frame clones and omits some. That table supplies the V and J calls and clone size; D and trimming were determined from the DNA. The profile shows some 200,000 clones, approximately 89% of them singletons. The sequence came from a woman aged 18-30 years who had recovered from COVID-19. The sample taken for sequencing was PBMCs or T cells enriched from blood (not recorded which).

The CDR3 DNA reads TGTGCCAGCAGTGAACGTTGGCAGGGCCCCGAAGCTTTCTTT. It is translated as CASSERWQGPEAFF. The gene calls are TRBV28 and TRBJ1-1; D possibly corresponds to TRBD1 (5 bases). V lost 5 bases to trimming and J lost 8 bases, with 18 bases between them. The length of the CDR3 is 14 residues. CDR1 and CDR2 from the germline V gene are MDHEN and SYDVKM. Supplemented by reference TRBV28 and TRBJ1-1, the full variable domain reads DVKVTQSSRYLVKRTGEKVFLECVQDMDHENMFWYRQDPGLGLRLIYFSYDVKMKEKGDIPEGYSVSREKKERFSLILESASTNQTSMYLCASSERWQGPEAFFGQGTRLTVV.